This record covers a single TCR beta chain. Its antigen remains unidentified. Germline assignment: CDR1 MNHEY and CDR2 SVGAGI. V was shortened by 8 bases and J by 5 bases, with 12 bases between the two germline ends. The CDR3 covers 12 residues. The data stem from a study of cytomegalovirus exposure and HLA in healthy donors. On the study more broadly: From HLA-typed donors, an early data release held approximately 85 million unique TCRs. Study observations and caveats: A later analysis showed TCR association rates differing by HLA locus, peaking at DRB1 and lowest at HLA-C.

13 Jbeta primers and 60 Vbeta primers were used for the PCR. Method: immunoSEQ multiplex PCR; TCRdb's copy keeps in-frame clones and lacks some. The top ten hold about 2.9% of the sample, which has 180,000 or so clones, 60% to 80% seen once. The sequenced material came from PBMCs. V usage is TRBV6-5 and J usage is TRBJ2-5; no clear D gene. The sequence came from a man between 35 and 55 years old in good health and CMV-seronegative. The CDR3 sequence is CASSEMRETQYF. The CDR3 DNA is TGTGCCAGCTCGGAGATGAGGGAGACCCAGTACTTC.